This T cell receptor beta chain was obtained from a study of vaccination and CD4 T cells after COVID-19. CDR3 length equals 14 residues. The germline gives CDR1 MNHEY, CDR2 SVGAGI. The junction had 1 base not matched to a gene; V was cut back by 4 bases and J by 4 bases. Worth noting for this clonotype: Antigen: not known.

Sequenced with the Oncomine TCR Beta short-read assay was DNA taken from cultured CD4+ T cells. MiXCR, run by TCRdb on the PCR reads, gives a single entry per CDR3 protein. The table records over 20,000 distinct CDR3 sequences, over 35% of them present only once. The treatment: roughly ten-day PBMC culture with coronavirus spike peptide pools or control peptides (ViraFEST assay). The chain recombines TRBV6-5 with TRBJ2-2; 9 nucleotides agree with TRBD1. The receptor was isolated from a human donor who received a COVID-19 vaccine. The sequencing here drew on CD4+ T cells from blood, cultured in vitro, taken before SARS-CoV-2 vaccination. The CDR3: CASSSTGGTGELFF. CDR3 DNA sequence: TGTGCCAGCAGTTCGACAGGGGGCACCGGGGAGCTGTTTTTT.